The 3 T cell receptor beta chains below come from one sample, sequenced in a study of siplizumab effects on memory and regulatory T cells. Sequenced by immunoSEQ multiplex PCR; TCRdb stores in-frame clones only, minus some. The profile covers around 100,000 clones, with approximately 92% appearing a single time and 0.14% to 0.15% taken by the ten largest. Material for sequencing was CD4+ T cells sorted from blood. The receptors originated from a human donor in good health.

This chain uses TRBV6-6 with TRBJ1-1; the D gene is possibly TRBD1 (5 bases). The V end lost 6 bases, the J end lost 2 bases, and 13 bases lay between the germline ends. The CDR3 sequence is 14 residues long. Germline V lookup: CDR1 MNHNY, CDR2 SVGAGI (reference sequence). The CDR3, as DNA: TGTGCCAGCAGGGCCGGGACGGCAAACACTGAAGCTTTCTTT. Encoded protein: CASRAGTANTEAFF.

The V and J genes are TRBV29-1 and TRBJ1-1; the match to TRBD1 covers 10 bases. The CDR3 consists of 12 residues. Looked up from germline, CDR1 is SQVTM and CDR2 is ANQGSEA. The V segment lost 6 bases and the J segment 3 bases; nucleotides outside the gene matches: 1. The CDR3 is CSVTGGHTEAFF. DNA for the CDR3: TGCAGCGTGACAGGGGGCCACACTGAAGCTTTCTTT.

This CDR3 is CASSLWGSKSETQYF. CDR3 bases: TGTGCCAGCAGCTTGTGGGGCAGTAAATCCGAGACCCAGTACTTC. The V gene is TRBV7-2, the J gene TRBJ2-5, with D possibly matching TRBD1 (5 bases). Germline CDR1 reads SGHTA; CDR2 reads FQGNSA. There are 15 residues in the CDR3. V lost 3 bases to trimming and J lost 5 bases, with 16 bases between them.